This T cell receptor beta chain originates from a study of cytomegalovirus exposure and HLA in healthy donors. The study's findings and limits: An analysis that was carried out later associated 16,000 or so TCR beta sequences with HLA alleles at 0.05 false discovery rate.

In the PCR, 60 Vbeta and 13 Jbeta primers were used. Profiling relied on immunoSEQ multiplex PCR, and the TCRdb table lists in-frame clones only, not all of them. Among roughly 200,000 clones, over 70% were seen once, and the ten largest hold roughly 0.5%. With 1 base removed from V and 0 bases from J, the gap between germline ends came to 16 bases. Looked up from germline, CDR1 is LGHNA and CDR2 is YSLEER. The CDR3 covers 19 residues. For this clone: Its target is unknown.

The J gene is TRBJ2-6, the V gene TRBV4-3; D unresolved. This sequence originates from a woman in her fifties or sixties in good health and CMV-seronegative. What was sequenced was PBMCs. CDR3 coding DNA: TGCGCCAGCAGCCAAGTATACGCCCCAGGTGGCTCTGGGGCCAACGTCCTGACTTTC. It specifies CASSQVYAPGGSGANVLTF.